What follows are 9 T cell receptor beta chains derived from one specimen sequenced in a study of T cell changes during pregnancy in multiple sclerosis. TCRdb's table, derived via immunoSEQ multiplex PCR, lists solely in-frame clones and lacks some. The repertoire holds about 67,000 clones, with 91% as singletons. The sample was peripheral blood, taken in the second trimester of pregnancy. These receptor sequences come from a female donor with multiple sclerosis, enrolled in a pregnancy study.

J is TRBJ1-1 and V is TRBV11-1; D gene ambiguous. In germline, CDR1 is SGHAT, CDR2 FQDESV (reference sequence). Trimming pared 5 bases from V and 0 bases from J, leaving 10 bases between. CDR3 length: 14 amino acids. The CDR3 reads CASSGGFLNTEAFF. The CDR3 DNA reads TGTGCCAGCAGCGGAGGGTTCTTGAACACTGAAGCTTTCTTT.

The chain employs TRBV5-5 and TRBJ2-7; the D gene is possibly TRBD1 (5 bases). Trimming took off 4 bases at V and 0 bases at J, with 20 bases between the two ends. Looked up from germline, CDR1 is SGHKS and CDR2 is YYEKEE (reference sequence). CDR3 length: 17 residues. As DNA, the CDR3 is TGTGCCAGCAGCCCCAGCTTGAGCAGGGCCAGCTCCTACGAGCAGTACTTC. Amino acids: CASSPSLSRASSYEQYF.

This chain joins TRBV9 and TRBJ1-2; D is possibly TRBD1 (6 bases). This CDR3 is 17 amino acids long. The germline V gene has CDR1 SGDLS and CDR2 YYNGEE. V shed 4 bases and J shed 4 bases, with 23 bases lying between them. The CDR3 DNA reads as TGTGCCAGCAGCCCCTGGCCTCGTAGACAGGACGGCTATGGCTACACCTTC. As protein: CASSPWPRRQDGYGYTF.

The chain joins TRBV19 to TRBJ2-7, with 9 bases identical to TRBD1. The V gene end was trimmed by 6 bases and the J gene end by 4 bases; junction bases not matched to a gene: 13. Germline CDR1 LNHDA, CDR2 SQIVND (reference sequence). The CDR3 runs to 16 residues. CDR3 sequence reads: CASSPMRDRVTYEQYF. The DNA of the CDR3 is TGTGCCAGTAGCCCCATGAGGGACAGGGTTACGTACGAGCAGTACTTC.

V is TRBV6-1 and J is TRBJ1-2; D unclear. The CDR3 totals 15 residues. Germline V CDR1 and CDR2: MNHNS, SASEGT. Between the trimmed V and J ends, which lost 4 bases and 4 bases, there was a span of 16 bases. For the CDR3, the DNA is TGTGCCAGCAGTGTAATGAAGAGGGAGACCTATGGCTACACCTTC. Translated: CASSVMKRETYGYTF.

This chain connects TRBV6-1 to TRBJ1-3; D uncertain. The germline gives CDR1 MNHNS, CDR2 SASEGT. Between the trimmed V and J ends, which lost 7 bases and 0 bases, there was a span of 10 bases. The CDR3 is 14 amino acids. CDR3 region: CASTRDISGNTIYF. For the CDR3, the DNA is TGTGCCAGCACCCGAGACATCTCTGGAAACACCATATATTTT.

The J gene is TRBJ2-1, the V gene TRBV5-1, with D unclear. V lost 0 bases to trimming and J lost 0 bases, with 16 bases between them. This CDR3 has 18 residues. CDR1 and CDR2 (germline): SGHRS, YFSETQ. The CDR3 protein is CASSLAYPAETSYNEQFF. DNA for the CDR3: TGCGCCAGCAGCTTGGCTTACCCCGCGGAGACCTCCTACAATGAGCAGTTCTTC.

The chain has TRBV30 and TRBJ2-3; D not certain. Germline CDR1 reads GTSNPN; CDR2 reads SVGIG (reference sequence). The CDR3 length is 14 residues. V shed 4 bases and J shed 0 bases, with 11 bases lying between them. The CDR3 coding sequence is TGTGCCTGGAACTCCTTCGGTAGCACAGATACGCAGTATTTT. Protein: CAWNSFGSTDTQYF.

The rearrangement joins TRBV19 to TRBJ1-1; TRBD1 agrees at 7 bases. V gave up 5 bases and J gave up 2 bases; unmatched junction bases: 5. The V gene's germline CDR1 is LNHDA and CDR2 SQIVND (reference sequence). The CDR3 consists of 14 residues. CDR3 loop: CASSWTGGNTEAFF. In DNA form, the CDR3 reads TGTGCCAGTAGTTGGACAGGAGGAAACACTGAAGCTTTCTTT.